This T cell receptor beta chain is from a study of blood T cell repertoires in COVID-19. Under the authors' procedure: Amplifying reference gene primers gave estimates of nucleated cell counts. This table comes from immunoSEQ multiplex PCR, and its TCRdb copy is limited to in-frame clones, with some not included. V and J calls and clone size are given by that table; D and trimming were obtained from the DNA. The sample has about 100,000 clones; 84% are singletons. V was clipped by 4 bases and J by 5 bases, with 11 bases between them. CDR3 length: 13 residues. CDR1 SGDLS and CDR2 YYNGEE come from the germline V gene.

The chain has TRBV9 and TRBJ2-3; tentative D call: TRBD1 (5 bases). The sequence derives from a human donor in a cohort sampled during active COVID-19. Sequences were obtained from peripheral blood. The CDR3 DNA is TGTGCCAGCAGCAGGGGTTTTCGAGATACGCAGTATTTT. This codes for CASSRGFRDTQYF.